The 14 T cell receptor beta chains below were found in one sample sequenced in a study of blood T cells in healthy people across ages (dated by TCRdb to the mid-2010s). The method was 5' RACE. Sequencer: Illumina HiSeq 2500. A second about 6 to 11 cycle PCR used a sample-barcoded 5' primer and a J-beta primer mix. The public reads were run again by TCRdb, first through fastp at Q25 and then through MiXCR, and only productive beta chains were kept. A single entry per CDR3 protein holds the most common genes and DNA from its merged rows. Counted in this sample were 760,000 or so distinct CDR3 sequences; 20% to 30% of them appeared once. The ten largest clones take up around 9.2% of the sample. These data also featured in a second study, about T cells of mothers and their children.

The sequenced sample was blood. Source of these receptors: a boy between 10 and 17 years old in good health.

This clonotype was picked up a small number of times. This chain uses TRBV7-8 with TRBJ1-1, with D hard to call. The CDR3 is made up of 13 amino acids. Germline CDR1 is SGHVS and CDR2 is FQNEAQ. V was shortened by 4 bases and J by 0 bases, with 6 bases between the two germline ends. The CDR3 region is CASSSLVNTEAFF. The CDR3 DNA sequence: TGTGCCAGCAGCTCGTTGGTGAACACTGAAGCTTTCTTT.

The rearrangement joins TRBV2 to TRBJ1-5, with D possibly being TRBD1 (5 bases). This CDR3 has 15 amino acids. V lost 8 bases, J lost 0 bases, and 14 bases lay in between. Per germline, CDR1 SNHLY and CDR2 FYNNEI. The CDR3 protein is CASGQDTNSNQPQHF. The CDR3 DNA sequence: TGTGCCAGCGGTCAGGACACGAATAGCAATCAGCCCCAGCATTTT.

This chain joins TRBV20-1 and TRBJ1-2, with TRBD1 identical over 9 bases. The length of the CDR3 is 13 residues. Germline CDR1 reads DFQATT; CDR2 reads SNEGSKA (reference sequence). V trimming: 5 bases; J trimming: 7 bases; junction bases outside the gene matches: 8. The CDR3 protein is CSASGQGIIGYTF. As DNA, the CDR3 is TGCAGTGCTTCGGGACAGGGAATTATTGGCTACACCTTC.

This clonotype was recorded many times. Germline is not matched at one junction end, which may reflect a read error. The V gene is TRBV3-1, the J gene TRBJ2-7; TRBD2 might be the D (5 bases). The germline V gene encodes CDR1 LGHDT and CDR2 YNNKEL (reference sequence). The CDR3 spans 14 residues. The CDR3 reads CASSQGAGSYEQYF. In DNA, the CDR3 is TGCGCCAGCAGCCAAGGTGCGGGTTCCTACGAGCAGTACTTC.

This chain connects TRBV5-1 to TRBJ2-1; a possible D gene is TRBD2 (6 bases). Germline assignment: CDR1 SGHRS and CDR2 YFSETQ. The CDR3 totals 14 residues. Between the trimmed V and J ends, which lost 3 bases and 8 bases, there was a span of 15 bases. CDR3 protein: CASSSGLGRDEQFF. In DNA, the CDR3 is TGCGCCAGCAGCTCGGGACTTGGCAGGGATGAGCAGTTCTTC.

This clonotype was recorded a few times. J is TRBJ2-5 and V is TRBV20-1; TRBD2 matches 7 bases. The CDR3 is 11 amino acids. Germline V lookup: CDR1 DFQATT, CDR2 SNEGSKA (reference sequence). CDR3 bases: TGCAGCGTCAGCGGGGACGAGACCCAGTACTTC. Translating gives CSVSGDETQYF.

This clonotype was counted a few times. The J gene is TRBJ2-7, the V gene TRBV9, with TRBD1 matching 9 bases. The length of the CDR3 is 16 residues. Germline CDR1 is SGDLS and CDR2 is YYNGEE. V lost 0 bases and J lost 2; bases outside the gene matches: 6. CDR3 sequence: CASSVGSWTGAYEQYF. CDR3 sequence (DNA): TGTGCCAGCAGCGTAGGGAGTTGGACAGGGGCCTACGAGCAGTACTTC. The full variable domain, with the rest looked up from reference TRBV9 and TRBJ2-7, is DSGVTQTPKHLITATGQRVTLRCSPRSGDLSVYWYQQSLDQGLQFLIQYYNGEERAKGNILERFSAQQFPDLHSELNLSSLELGDSALYFCASSVGSWTGAYEQYFGPGTRLTVT.

This chain links TRBV6-5 with TRBJ1-4; D unresolved. V lost 4 bases to trimming and J lost 7 bases, with 19 bases between them. CDR3 size: 16 residues. From germline, CDR1 is MNHEY and CDR2 SVGAGI. CDR3 loop: CASSSYETQKGEKLFF. The CDR3 DNA sequence: TGTGCCAGCAGTTCCTACGAGACCCAAAAGGGTGAAAAACTGTTTTTT.

This clonotype was recorded a few times. The chain employs TRBV29-1 and TRBJ2-3; D is unresolved. Trimming removed 4 bases from V and 6 bases from J, with 5 bases in between. Germline V CDR1 and CDR2: SQVTM, ANQGSEA. The CDR3 runs to 10 residues. CDR3 amino acids: CSVVWDTQYF. The CDR3 nucleotides read TGCAGCGTTGTTTGGGATACGCAGTATTTT.

The chain joins TRBV7-6 to TRBJ2-2, with D maybe TRBD2 (7 bases). V was cut by 1 base and J by 4 bases, with 10 bases left in between. This CDR3 comprises 15 residues. Germline lookup yields CDR1 SGHVS and CDR2 FNYEAQ. The CDR3 is CASSLEGGITGELFF. The CDR3 DNA is TGTGCCAGCAGCTTAGAGGGGGGGATCACCGGGGAGCTGTTTTTT.

This clonotype was picked up a small number of times. The chain carries TRBV2 and TRBJ1-6, with D uncertain. V was trimmed by 6 bases and J by 6 bases, leaving 12 bases between them. The germline gives CDR1 SNHLY, CDR2 FYNNEI. The length of the CDR3 is 14 residues. For the CDR3, the DNA is TGTGCCAGCAGAGGCAGAAATACTAATTCACCCCTCCACTTT. Protein sequence: CASRGRNTNSPLHF.

The chain combines TRBV7-9 with TRBJ2-6; 7 nucleotides match TRBD1. This CDR3 is built from 17 residues. Germline V gives CDR1 SEHNR, CDR2 FQNEAQ (reference sequence). V lost 1 base, J lost 0 bases, and 3 bases stayed unmatched. The CDR3 loop is CASSLGGGRSGANVLTF. The DNA for the CDR3 is TGTGCCAGCAGCTTAGGAGGGGGCCGCTCTGGGGCCAACGTCCTGACTTTC.

This clonotype showed up just a few times. The chain is built from TRBV29-1 and TRBJ2-1; maybe TRBD2 (6 bases). Germline V CDR1 and CDR2: SQVTM, ANQGSEA. The CDR3 is 12 amino acids. Between the trimmed V and J ends, which lost 3 bases and 4 bases, there was a span of 7 bases. In DNA, the CDR3 is TGCAGCGTTGACCGGGAGTACAATGAGCAGTTCTTC. This sequence encodes CSVDREYNEQFF.

The chain combines TRBV5-1 with TRBJ2-5, with 10 bases identical to TRBD2. V was clipped by 4 bases and J by 7 bases; unmatched bases: 13. The CDR3 is 16 residues long. The germline CDR1 and CDR2 sequences are SGHRS and YFSETQ. This chain's CDR3 is CASSGFGTSATGTQYF. The CDR3 DNA sequence: TGCGCCAGCAGCGGGTTCGGGACTAGCGCCACGGGGACCCAGTACTTC. The variable domain in full, completed from reference TRBV5-1 and TRBJ2-5, reads KAGVTQTPRYLIKTRGQQVTLSCSPISGHRSVSWYQQTPGQGLQFLFEYFSETQRNKGNFPGRFSGRQFSNSRSEMNVSTLELGDSALYLCASSGFGTSATGTQYFGPGTRLLVL.